The rows below give T cell receptor beta chains drawn from one sample of a study of siplizumab effects on memory and regulatory T cells. Libraries were prepared by immunoSEQ multiplex PCR; TCRdb keeps only in-frame clonotypes and omits some of them. The table has nearly 85,000 clones, 95% seen once. The material sequenced was CD8+ T cells sorted from blood. Source of these receptors: a human donor in good health. Both conserved end residues are part of each CDR3. The order of the fields is clone size, V gene, D gene, J gene, CDR3 DNA, CDR3 protein. The D gene is left open where the match is weak. Rows give clone size only sometimes, using once, few, many, or a class for an expanded clone.

NA	TRBV7-2	TRBD2	TRBJ2-1	TGTGCCAGCAGCCGTAGCGGGAGGGCCCTAGCCTACAATGAGCAGTTCTTC	CASSRSGRALAYNEQFF
NA	TRBV19	NA	TRBJ2-1	TGTGCCAGTAGTATTCCTAGCGAGCAGTTCTTC	CASSIPSEQFF
NA	TRBV29-1	NA	TRBJ2-1	TGCAGCGCCGCCACATGGAGCAATGAGCAGTTCTTC	CSAATWSNEQFF
NA	TRBV7-8	NA	TRBJ2-7	TGTGCCAGCAGCCCCGGGACGGAGAAGTACTTC	CASSPGTEKYF
NA	TRBV6-5	NA	TRBJ1-1	TGTGCCAGTATGAACACTGAAGCTTTCTTT	CASMNTEAFF
NA	TRBV19	TRBD1	TRBJ2-7	TGTGCCAGCGGGGACAGGACCTACGAGCAGTACTTC	CASGDRTYEQYF
NA	TRBV10-3	NA	TRBJ1-1	TGTGCCATCACCCAGGGGAACACTGAAGCTTTCTTT	CAITQGNTEAFF
NA	TRBV4-1	NA	TRBJ1-1	TGCGCCAGCAGCCAAGAAGGGGGTGTCGTCGCTGAAGCTTTCTTT	CASSQEGGVVAEAFF
once	TRBV7-6	TRBD1	TRBJ2-7	TGTGCCAGCAGCGCCTCATATAGGGGGACAGGGGGACACGAGCAGTACTTC	CASSASYRGTGGHEQYF
NA	TRBV6-5	NA	TRBJ1-1	TGTGCCAGCAGTTATAACCCAGCCTTGAACACTGAAGCTTTCTTT	CASSYNPALNTEAFF
NA	TRBV7-8	NA	TRBJ2-5	TGTGCCAGCAGCTTACGACTATACAAAGAGACCCAGTACTTC	CASSLRLYKETQYF
NA	TRBV7-6	NA	TRBJ2-7	TGTGCCAGCAGCTCCTCCCCGTTCCACGAGCAGTACTTC	CASSSSPFHEQYF
NA	TRBV6-1	TRBD2	TRBJ2-7	TGTGCCGGTGGACTAGCGGGAGGACTCTCCTACGAGCAGTACTTC	CAGGLAGGLSYEQYF
once	TRBV25-1	TRBD1	TRBJ2-3	TGTGCCAGCAGTGGCGAGGACAGGGGGCTTCGGGGAGATACGCAGTATTTT	CASSGEDRGLRGDTQYF
NA	TRBV27	NA	TRBJ2-3	TGTGCCAGCAGCTTGCTAGCCCTAGATACGCAGTATTTT	CASSLLALDTQYF
few	TRBV6-1	NA	TRBJ2-1	TGTGCCAGCTGGACAGCGAGCTCCTACAATGAGCAGTTCTTC	CASWTASSYNEQFF
NA	TRBV9	NA	TRBJ2-2	TGTGCCAGCAGCGTAGAGCAGACCGGGGAGCTGTTTTTT	CASSVEQTGELFF
NA	TRBV6-1	NA	TRBJ2-7	TGTGCCAGCAGTGCTCGCACAGGGCTGGACGAGCAGTACTTC	CASSARTGLDEQYF
once	TRBV9	NA	TRBJ2-1	TGTGCCAGCAGCGTAGGAGGCAAAAACAATGAGCAGTTCTTC	CASSVGGKNNEQFF
NA	TRBV4-1	NA	TRBJ2-5	TGCGCCAGCAGCCAAGATTGGGGCGGGGAAGAGACCCAGTACTTC	CASSQDWGGEETQYF
NA	TRBV5-1	TRBD1	TRBJ2-1	TGCGCCAGCAGCTCAATCGGGACAGCTTACAATGAGCAGTTCTTC	CASSSIGTAYNEQFF
NA	TRBV5-6	TRBD2	TRBJ2-5	TGTGCCAGCAGCTTGGAGTGGACGGCGGGAGTTGGCCAAGAGACCCAGTACTTC	CASSLEWTAGVGQETQYF
NA	TRBV25-1	NA	TRBJ2-2	TGTGCCAGCAGTGAATCAGGGTACGGGGAGCTGTTTTTT	CASSESGYGELFF
once	TRBV4-1	TRBD2	TRBJ2-3	TGCGCCAGCAGCCGCCAGCGGGAGCGCACAGATACGCAGTATTTT	CASSRQRERTDTQYF
NA	TRBV27	NA	TRBJ1-5	TGTGCCAGCAGTTTAAGCACCAATAGCAATCAGCCCCAGCATTTT	CASSLSTNSNQPQHF
NA	TRBV5-5	NA	TRBJ1-1	TGTGCCAGCAGCTTCTCACAGGTGGACACTGAAGCTTTCTTT	CASSFSQVDTEAFF
NA	TRBV19	TRBD2	TRBJ2-3	TGTGCCAGTAGTGAGGGACTAGCGGGAGACACAGATACGCAGTATTTT	CASSEGLAGDTDTQYF
once	TRBV19	NA	TRBJ2-1	TGTGCCAGTAGTCTCCGACCTATCAGCTCCTACAATGAGCAGTTCTTC	CASSLRPISSYNEQFF
NA	TRBV28	NA	TRBJ1-1	TGTGCCAGCAGTTCTGCCGGGGGGAAGACTGAAGCTTTCTTT	CASSSAGGKTEAFF
once	TRBV11-2	TRBD2	TRBJ2-7	TGTGCCAGCAGCTCAGCGGGAGGGCCGGAAGAGCAGTACTTC	CASSSAGGPEEQYF
NA	TRBV14	NA	TRBJ2-7	TGTGCCAGCAGCCAAGCTGCGGACTACGAGCAGTACTTC	CASSQAADYEQYF
once	TRBV19	NA	TRBJ1-1	TGTGCCAGTAGTATGGGACATTGGGAGAACACTGAAGCTTTCTTT	CASSMGHWENTEAFF
NA	TRBV21-1	NA	TRBJ2-3	TGTGCCAGCAGCAAAATCCGGACATGCACAGATACGCAGTATTTT	CASSKIRTCTDTQYF
NA	TRBV27	TRBD1	TRBJ1-3	TGTGCCAGCAGTCCTGGGACAGGGTGGCTTAACACCATATATTTT	CASSPGTGWLNTIYF
NA	TRBV7-3	NA	TRBJ2-2	TGTGCCAGCAGCTTAATTCAGGTATGTGAGGACGGGGAGCTGTTTTTT	CASSLIQVCEDGELFF
NA	TRBV4-1	NA	TRBJ2-7	TGCGCCAGCAGCTACAGTACACAGGGATCCACCTACGAGCAGTACTTC	CASSYSTQGSTYEQYF